The sample holds many counts of the clone carrying this T cell receptor beta chain. Its antigen is currently unknown. These data originate in a study of neurological immune-mediated disorders. The CDR3 has 16 amino acids. Germline assignment: CDR1 SGHDN and CDR2 FVKESK. With 1 base removed from V and 4 bases from J, the gap between germline ends came to 14 bases. Findings and caveats of the study: The expanded clones of different subjects shared no CDR3 amino acid sequences (suggesting private repertoires in all groups).

By 5'RACE with 10-nucleotide random UMIs, the cDNA was made. TCRdb ran MiXCR on the 5' RACE reads and lists one entry per CDR3 protein. Of about 95,000 distinct CDR3 sequences listed, approximately 3.3% are singletons. Sequencing used PBMCs. This clonotype originated in a woman aged 18-29 years with multiple sclerosis. The chain uses TRBV14 and TRBJ2-1; perhaps TRBD1 as D (6 bases). The CDR3 loop reads CASSQVGRGQYNEQFF. CDR3 DNA sequence: TGTGCCAGCAGCCAAGTGGGCAGGGGCCAATACAATGAGCAGTTCTTC. The full variable domain, in which reference TRBV14 and TRBJ2-1 provide the parts outside the CDR3, is EAGVTQFPSHSVIEKGQTVTLRCDPISGHDNLYWYRRVMGKEIKFLLHFVKESKQDESGMPNNRFLAERTGGTYSTLKVQPAELEDSGVYFCASSQVGRGQYNEQFFGPGTRLTVL.